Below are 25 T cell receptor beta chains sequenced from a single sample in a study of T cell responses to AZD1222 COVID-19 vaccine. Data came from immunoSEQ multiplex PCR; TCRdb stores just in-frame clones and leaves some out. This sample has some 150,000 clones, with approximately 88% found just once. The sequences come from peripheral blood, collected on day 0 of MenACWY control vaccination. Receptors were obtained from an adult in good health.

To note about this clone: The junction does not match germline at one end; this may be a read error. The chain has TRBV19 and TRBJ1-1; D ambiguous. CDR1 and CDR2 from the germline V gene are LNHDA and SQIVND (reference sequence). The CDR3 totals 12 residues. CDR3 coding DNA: TGTGCCAGTAGTAGAGGGAACCCTGAAGCTTTCTTT. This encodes CASSRGNPEAFF.

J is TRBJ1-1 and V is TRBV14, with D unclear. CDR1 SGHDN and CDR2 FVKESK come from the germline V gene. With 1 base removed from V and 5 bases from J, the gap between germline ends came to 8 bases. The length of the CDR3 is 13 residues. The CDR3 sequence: CASSQALGTEAFF. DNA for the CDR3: TGTGCCAGCAGCCAAGCTTTGGGGACTGAAGCTTTCTTT.

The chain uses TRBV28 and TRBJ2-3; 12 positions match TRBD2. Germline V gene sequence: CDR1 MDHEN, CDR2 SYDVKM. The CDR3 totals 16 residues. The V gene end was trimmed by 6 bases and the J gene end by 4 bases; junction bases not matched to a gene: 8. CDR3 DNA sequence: TGTGCCAGCAGCCCCTCGCGACTAGCGGGGGCAGATACGCAGTATTTT. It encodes CASSPSRLAGADTQYF.

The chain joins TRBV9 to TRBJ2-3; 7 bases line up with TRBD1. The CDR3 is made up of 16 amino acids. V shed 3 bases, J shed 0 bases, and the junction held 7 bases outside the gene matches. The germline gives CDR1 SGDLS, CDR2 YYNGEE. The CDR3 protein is CASSERQGYSTDTQYF. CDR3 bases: TGTGCCAGCAGCGAGCGACAGGGCTATAGCACAGATACGCAGTATTTT. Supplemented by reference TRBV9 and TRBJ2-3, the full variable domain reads DSGVTQTPKHLITATGQRVTLRCSPRSGDLSVYWYQQSLDQGLQFLIQYYNGEERAKGNILERFSAQQFPDLHSELNLSSLELGDSALYFCASSERQGYSTDTQYFGPGTRLTVL.

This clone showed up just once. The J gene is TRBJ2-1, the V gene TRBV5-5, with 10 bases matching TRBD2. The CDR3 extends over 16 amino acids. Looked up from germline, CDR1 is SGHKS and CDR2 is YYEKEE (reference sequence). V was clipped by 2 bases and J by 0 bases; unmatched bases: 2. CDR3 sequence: CASSFGLAASYNEQFF. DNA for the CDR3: TGTGCCAGCAGCTTCGGACTAGCGGCCTCCTACAATGAGCAGTTCTTC.

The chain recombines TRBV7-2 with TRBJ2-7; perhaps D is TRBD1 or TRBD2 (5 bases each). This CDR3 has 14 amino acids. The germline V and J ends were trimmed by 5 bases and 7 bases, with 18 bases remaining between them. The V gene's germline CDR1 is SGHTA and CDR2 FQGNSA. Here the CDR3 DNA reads TGTGCCAGCAGCCTCGCCGGGGACGTCTGGGAGCAGTACTTC. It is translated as CASSLAGDVWEQYF.

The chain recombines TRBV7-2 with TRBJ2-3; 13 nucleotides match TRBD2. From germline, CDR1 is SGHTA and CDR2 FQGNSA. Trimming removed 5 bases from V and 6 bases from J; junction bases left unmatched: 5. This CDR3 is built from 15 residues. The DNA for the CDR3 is TGTGCCAGCAGCCCAACTAGCGGGGGGGCCGATACGCAGTATTTT. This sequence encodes CASSPTSGGADTQYF.

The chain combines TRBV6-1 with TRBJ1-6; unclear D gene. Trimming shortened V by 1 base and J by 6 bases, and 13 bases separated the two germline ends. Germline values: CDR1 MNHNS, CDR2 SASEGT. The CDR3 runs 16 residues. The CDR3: CASSEGPPGLNSPLHF. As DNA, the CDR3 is TGTGCCAGCAGTGAAGGCCCCCCGGGCCTTAATTCACCCCTCCACTTT.

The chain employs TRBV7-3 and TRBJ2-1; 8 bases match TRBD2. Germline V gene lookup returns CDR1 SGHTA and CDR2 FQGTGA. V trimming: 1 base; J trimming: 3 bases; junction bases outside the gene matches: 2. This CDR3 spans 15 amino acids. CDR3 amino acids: CASSLRAGDYNEQFF. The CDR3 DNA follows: TGTGCCAGCAGCTTAAGAGCGGGGGACTACAATGAGCAGTTCTTC.

CDR3 DNA sequence: TGCGCCAGCAGGGAGGGCAATAATGAAAAACTGTTTTTT. This gives the protein CASREGNNEKLFF. The chain couples TRBV5-1 to TRBJ1-4; D remains ambiguous. V was clipped by 5 bases and J by 4 bases, with 9 bases between them. CDR3 size: 13 residues. CDR1 and CDR2 from the germline V gene are SGHRS and YFSETQ.

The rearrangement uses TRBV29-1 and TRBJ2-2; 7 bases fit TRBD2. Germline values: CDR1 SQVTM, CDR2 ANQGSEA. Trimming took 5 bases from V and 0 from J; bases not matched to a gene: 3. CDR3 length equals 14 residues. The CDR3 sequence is CSVLRGANTGELFF. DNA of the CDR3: TGCAGCGTTCTCCGGGGGGCGAACACCGGGGAGCTGTTTTTT.

The CDR3 spells CASSVVYTGELFF. The CDR3 region has the DNA TGTGCCAGCAGCGTAGTGTACACCGGGGAGCTGTTTTTT. The rearrangement links TRBV9 to TRBJ2-2; D call uncertain. In germline, CDR1 is SGDLS, CDR2 YYNGEE. This CDR3 has 13 residues. Between the trimmed V and J ends, which lost 0 bases and 3 bases, there was a span of 3 bases.

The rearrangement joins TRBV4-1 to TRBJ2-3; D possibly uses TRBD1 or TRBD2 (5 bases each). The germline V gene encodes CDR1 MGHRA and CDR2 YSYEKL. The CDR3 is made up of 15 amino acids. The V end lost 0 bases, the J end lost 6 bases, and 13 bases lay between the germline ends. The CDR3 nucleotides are TGCGCCAGCAGCCAAGACCGGGACCCAGGGGATACGCAGTATTTT. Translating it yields CASSQDRDPGDTQYF.

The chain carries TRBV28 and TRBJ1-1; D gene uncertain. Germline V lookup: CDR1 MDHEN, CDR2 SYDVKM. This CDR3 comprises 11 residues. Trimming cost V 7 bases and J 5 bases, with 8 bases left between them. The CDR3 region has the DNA TGTGCCAGCAAGAGTCGAACTGAAGCTTTCTTT. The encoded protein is CASKSRTEAFF.

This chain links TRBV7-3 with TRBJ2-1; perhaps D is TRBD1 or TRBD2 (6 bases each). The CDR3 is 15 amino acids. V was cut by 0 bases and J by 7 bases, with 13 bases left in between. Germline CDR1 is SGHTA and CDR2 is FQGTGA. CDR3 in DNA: TGTGCCAGCAGCTTAACGGGGGCAGGGAGGAATGAGCAGTTCTTC. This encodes CASSLTGAGRNEQFF.

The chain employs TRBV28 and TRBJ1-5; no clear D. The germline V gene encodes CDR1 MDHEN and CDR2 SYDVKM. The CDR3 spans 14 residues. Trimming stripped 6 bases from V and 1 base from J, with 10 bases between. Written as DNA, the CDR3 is TGTGCCAGCAGGAACTTGGACAGCAATCAGCCCCAGCATTTT. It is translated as CASRNLDSNQPQHF.

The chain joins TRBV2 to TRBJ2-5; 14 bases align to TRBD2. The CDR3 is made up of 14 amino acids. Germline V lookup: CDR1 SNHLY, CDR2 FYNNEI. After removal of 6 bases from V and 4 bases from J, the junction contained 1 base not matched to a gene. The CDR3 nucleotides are TGTGCCAGCAGCGGGACTAGCGGGGGAGAGACCCAGTACTTC. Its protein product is CASSGTSGGETQYF.

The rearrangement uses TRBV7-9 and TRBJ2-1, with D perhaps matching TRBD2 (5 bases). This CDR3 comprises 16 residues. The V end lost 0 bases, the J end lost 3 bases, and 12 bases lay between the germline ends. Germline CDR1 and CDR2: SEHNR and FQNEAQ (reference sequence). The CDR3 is CASSLARVVFYNEQFF. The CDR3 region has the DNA TGTGCCAGCAGCTTAGCGAGGGTAGTTTTCTACAATGAGCAGTTCTTC.

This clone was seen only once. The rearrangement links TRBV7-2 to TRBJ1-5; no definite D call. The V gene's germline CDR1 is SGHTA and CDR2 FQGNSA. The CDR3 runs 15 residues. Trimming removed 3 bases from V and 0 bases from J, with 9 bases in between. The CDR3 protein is CASSFGPYSNQPQHF. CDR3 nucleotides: TGTGCCAGCAGCTTTGGACCCTATAGCAATCAGCCCCAGCATTTT. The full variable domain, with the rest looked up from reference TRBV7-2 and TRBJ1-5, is GAGVSQSPSNKVTEKGKDVELRCDPISGHTALYWYRQSLGQGLEFLIYFQGNSAPDKSGLPSDRFSAERTGGSVSTLTIQRTQQEDSAVYLCASSFGPYSNQPQHFGDGTRLSIL.

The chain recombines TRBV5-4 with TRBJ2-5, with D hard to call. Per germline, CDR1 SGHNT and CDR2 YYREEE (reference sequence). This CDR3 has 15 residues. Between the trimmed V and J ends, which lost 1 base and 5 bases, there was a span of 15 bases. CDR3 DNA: TGTGCCAGCAGCTTGTCTTTGTACGCTAATGAGACCCAGTACTTC. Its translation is CASSLSLYANETQYF.

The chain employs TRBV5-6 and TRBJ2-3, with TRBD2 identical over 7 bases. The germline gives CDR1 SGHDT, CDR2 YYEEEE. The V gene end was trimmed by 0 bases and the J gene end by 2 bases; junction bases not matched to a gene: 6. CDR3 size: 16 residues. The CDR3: CASSLVQRGTTDTQYF. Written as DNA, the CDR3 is TGTGCCAGCAGCTTGGTGCAGCGGGGAACCACAGATACGCAGTATTTT.

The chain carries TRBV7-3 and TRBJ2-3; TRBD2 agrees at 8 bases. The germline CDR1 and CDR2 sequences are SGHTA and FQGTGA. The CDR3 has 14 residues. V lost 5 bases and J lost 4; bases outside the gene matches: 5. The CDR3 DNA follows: TGTGCCAGCAGCCGGACTAGCTTCCCAGATACGCAGTATTTT. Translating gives CASSRTSFPDTQYF.

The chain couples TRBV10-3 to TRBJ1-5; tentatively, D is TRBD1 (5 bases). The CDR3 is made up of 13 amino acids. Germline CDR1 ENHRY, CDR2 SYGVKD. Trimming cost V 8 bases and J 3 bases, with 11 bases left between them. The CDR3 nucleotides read TGTGCCATCCTTGGGGGACCCAATCAGCCCCAGCATTTT. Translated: CAILGGPNQPQHF.

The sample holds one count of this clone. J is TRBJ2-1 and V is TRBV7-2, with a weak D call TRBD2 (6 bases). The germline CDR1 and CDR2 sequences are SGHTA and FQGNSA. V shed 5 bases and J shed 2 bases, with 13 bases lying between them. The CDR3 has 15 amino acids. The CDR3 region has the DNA TGTGCCAGCAGCCCTGCCGGGGGAGCCTACAATGAGCAGTTCTTC. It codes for CASSPAGGAYNEQFF. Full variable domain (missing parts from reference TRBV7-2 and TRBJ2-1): GAGVSQSPSNKVTEKGKDVELRCDPISGHTALYWYRQSLGQGLEFLIYFQGNSAPDKSGLPSDRFSAERTGGSVSTLTIQRTQQEDSAVYLCASSPAGGAYNEQFFGPGTRLTVL.

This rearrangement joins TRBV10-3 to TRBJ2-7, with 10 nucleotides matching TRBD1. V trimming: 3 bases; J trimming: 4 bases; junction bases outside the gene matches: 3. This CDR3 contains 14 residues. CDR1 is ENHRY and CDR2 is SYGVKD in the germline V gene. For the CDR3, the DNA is TGTGCCATCAGTGATTTGGGACAGGGGTACGAGCAGTACTTC. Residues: CAISDLGQGYEQYF.